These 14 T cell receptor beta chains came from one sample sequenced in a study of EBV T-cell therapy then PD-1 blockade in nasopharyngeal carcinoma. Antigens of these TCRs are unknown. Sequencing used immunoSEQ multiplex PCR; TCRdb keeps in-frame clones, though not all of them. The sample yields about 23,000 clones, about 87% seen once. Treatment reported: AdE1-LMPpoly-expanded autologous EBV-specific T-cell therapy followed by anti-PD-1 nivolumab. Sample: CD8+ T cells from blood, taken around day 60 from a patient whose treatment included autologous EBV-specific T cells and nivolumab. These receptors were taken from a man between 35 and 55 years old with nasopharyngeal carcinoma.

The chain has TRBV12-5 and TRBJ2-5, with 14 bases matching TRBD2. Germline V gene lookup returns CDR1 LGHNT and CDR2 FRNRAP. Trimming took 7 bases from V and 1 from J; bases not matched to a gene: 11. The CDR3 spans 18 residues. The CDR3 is CASATGLAGARSQETQYF. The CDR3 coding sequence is TGTGCTAGTGCCACGGGACTAGCGGGGGCCCGAAGCCAAGAGACCCAGTACTTC.

CDR3 in amino acids: CASGLRGGTDTQYF. CDR3 DNA sequence: TGTGCTAGTGGTTTGAGGGGTGGGACAGATACGCAGTATTTT. The gene calls are TRBV12-5 and TRBJ2-3; D is perhaps TRBD1 (5 bases). Germline values: CDR1 LGHNT, CDR2 FRNRAP. The CDR3 covers 14 residues. Trimming left V 2 bases short and J 3 bases short, with 9 bases between.

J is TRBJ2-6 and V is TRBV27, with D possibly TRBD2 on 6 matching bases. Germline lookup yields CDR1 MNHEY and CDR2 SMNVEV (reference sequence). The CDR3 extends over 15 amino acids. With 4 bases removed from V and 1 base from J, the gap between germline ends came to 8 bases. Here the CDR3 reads CASSSRGSGANVLTF. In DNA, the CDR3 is TGTGCCAGCAGTTCTCGGGGGTCTGGGGCCAACGTCCTGACTTTC.

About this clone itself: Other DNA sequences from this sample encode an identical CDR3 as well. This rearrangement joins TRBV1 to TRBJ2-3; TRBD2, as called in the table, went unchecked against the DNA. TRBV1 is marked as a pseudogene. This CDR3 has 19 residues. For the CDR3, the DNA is TGCACCAGCAGCCATCCCCTCCGGGAAGCGGGGGGGCTAACAGATACGCAGTATTTT. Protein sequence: CTSSHPLREAGGLTDTQYF.

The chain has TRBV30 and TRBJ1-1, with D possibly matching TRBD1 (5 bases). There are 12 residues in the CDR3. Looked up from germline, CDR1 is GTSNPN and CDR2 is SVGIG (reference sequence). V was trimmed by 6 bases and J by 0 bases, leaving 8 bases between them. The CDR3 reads CACLQVNTEAFF. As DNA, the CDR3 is TGTGCCTGTTTACAGGTGAACACTGAAGCTTTCTTT.

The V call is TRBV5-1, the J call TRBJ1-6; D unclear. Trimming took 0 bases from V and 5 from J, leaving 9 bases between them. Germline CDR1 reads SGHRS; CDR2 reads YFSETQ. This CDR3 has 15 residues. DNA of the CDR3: TGCGCCAGCAGCTTGGAAGGACGGGATAATTCACCCCTCCACTTT. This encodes CASSLEGRDNSPLHF.

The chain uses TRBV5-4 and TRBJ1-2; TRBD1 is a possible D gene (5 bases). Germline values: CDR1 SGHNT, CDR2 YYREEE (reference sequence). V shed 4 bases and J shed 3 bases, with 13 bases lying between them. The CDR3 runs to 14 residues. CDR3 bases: TGTGCCAGCAGCAACCGGGACGGAGACTATGGCTACACCTTC. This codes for CASSNRDGDYGYTF.

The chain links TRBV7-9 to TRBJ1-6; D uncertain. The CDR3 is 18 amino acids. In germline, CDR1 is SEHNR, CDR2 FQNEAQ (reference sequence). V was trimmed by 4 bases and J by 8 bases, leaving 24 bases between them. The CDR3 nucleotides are TGTGCCAGCAGCTCCCTTGAGGCCGGGAGGCCGAAAGATTCACCCCTCCACTTT. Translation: CASSSLEAGRPKDSPLHF.

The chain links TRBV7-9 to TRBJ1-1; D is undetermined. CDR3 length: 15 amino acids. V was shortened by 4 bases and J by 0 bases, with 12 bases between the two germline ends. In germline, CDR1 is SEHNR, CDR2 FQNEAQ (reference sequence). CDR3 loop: CASSSPGQLNTEAFF. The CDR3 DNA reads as TGTGCCAGCAGCTCGCCTGGGCAGCTGAACACTGAAGCTTTCTTT.

CDR3 sequence (DNA): TGTGCCAGCAGCCGACAGGGTAACTATGGCTACACCTTC. It specifies CASSRQGNYGYTF. The chain recombines TRBV3-1 (or the pseudogene TRBV3-2) with TRBJ1-2; 7 nucleotides match TRBD1. Germline V CDR1 and CDR2: LGHDT, YNNKEL (reference sequence). CDR3 length equals 13 residues. Trimming took 4 bases from V and 1 from J; bases not matched to a gene: 0.

The DNA of the CDR3 is TGTGCCACCAGCAGGGGTGGCACTGAAGCTTTCTTT. Protein product: CATSRGGTEAFF. V gene TRBV15 combines with J gene TRBJ1-1; D is unresolved. Trimming pared 3 bases from V and 4 bases from J, leaving 6 bases between. CDR1 LNHNV and CDR2 YYDKDF come from the germline V gene (reference sequence). CDR3 length equals 12 residues.

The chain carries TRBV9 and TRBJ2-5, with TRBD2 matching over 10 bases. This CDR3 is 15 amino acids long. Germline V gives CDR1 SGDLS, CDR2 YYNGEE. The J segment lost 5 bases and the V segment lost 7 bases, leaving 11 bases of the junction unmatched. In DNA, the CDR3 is TGTGCCAGCTCCCCCCTGGGTAGCGGGGGGGAGACCCAGTACTTC. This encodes CASSPLGSGGETQYF.

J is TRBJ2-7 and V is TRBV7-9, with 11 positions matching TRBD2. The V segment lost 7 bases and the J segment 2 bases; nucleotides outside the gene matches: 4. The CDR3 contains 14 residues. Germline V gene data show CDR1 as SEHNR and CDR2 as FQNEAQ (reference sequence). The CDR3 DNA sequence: TGTGCCAGCACCCTAGCGGGGGGACCCTACGAGCAGTACTTC. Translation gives CASTLAGGPYEQYF.

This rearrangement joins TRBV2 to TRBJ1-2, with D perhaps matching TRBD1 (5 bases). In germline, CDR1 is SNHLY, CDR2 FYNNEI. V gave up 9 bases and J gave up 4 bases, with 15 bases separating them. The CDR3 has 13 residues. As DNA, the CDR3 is TGTGCCAGTATCCTGGGTGGGGCCTATGGCTACACCTTC. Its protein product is CASILGGAYGYTF.